This T cell receptor (beta chain) comes out of a study of T cell responses to AZD1222 COVID-19 vaccine. The CDR3 runs 12 residues. V gave up 8 bases and J gave up 0 bases, with 7 bases separating them. The table came from immunoSEQ multiplex PCR; TCRdb's copy has only in-frame clones and leaves some out. The data contain some 110,000 clones, about 80% of them singletons. As regards this clone: Its antigen remains unidentified.

Study-level results: At study baseline, merely several AZD1222 recipients were seropositive. Spike-specific TCR breadth and depth rose after two AZD1222 doses. Unmutated regions of variants are reportedly targeted by nearly half of spike-specific TCRs. Across the whole spike, CD4 TCRs peaked at regions 160-218 and 743-854.

Sequenced here: peripheral blood, sampled on day 0 of AZD1222 vaccination. The rearrangement joins TRBV12-3 or TRBV12-4 to TRBJ1-1, with D unclear. The receptor was derived from an adult in good health. CDR3 DNA sequence: TGTGCCAGCGGAACCTTGAACACTGAAGCTTTCTTT. It translates to CASGTLNTEAFF.